This TCR beta chain was sequenced in a study of blood T cell repertoires in COVID-19. The table came from immunoSEQ multiplex PCR; TCRdb's copy has only in-frame clones and leaves some out. This table has some 250,000 clones, 70% to 85% appearing once. Trimming shortened V by 8 bases and J by 5 bases, and 16 bases separated the two germline ends. The CDR3 is 13 amino acids. The germline V gene has CDR1 SGHAT and CDR2 FQNNGV. This clone occurred many times. Sequenced sample: PBMCs or T cells enriched from blood (not recorded which). V usage is TRBV11-2 and J usage is TRBJ2-7; D possibly corresponds to TRBD2 (6 bases). The origin of this receptor is a man aged 35 to 55 who had recovered from COVID-19. Here the CDR3 reads CASLYSGTDEQYF. The CDR3 nucleotides read TGTGCCAGCCTCTATAGCGGCACGGACGAGCAGTACTTC.